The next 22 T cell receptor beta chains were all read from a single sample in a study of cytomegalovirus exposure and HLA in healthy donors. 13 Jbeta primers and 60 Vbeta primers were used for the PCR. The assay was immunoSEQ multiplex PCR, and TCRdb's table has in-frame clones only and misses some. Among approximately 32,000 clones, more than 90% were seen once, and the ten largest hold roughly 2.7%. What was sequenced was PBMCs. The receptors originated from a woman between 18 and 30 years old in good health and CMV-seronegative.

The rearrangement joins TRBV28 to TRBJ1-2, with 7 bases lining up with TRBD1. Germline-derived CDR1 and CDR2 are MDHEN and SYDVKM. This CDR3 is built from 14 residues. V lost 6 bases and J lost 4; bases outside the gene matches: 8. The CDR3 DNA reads TGTGCCAGCAGCCTTACAGGGGCCCCCTATGGCTACACCTTC. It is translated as CASSLTGAPYGYTF.

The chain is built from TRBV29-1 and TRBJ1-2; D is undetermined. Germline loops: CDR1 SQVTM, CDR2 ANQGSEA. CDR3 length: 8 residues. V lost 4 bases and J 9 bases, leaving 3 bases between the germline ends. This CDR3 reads CSVGSYTF. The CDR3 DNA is TGCAGCGTTGGTAGCTACACCTTC.

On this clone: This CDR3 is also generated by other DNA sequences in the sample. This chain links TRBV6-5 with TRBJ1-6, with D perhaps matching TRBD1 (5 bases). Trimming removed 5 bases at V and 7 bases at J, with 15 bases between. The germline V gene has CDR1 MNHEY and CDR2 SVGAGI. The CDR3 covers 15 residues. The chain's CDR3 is CASSATGLGNSPLHF. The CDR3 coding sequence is TGTGCCAGCAGTGCCACAGGTTTGGGAAATTCACCCCTCCACTTT.

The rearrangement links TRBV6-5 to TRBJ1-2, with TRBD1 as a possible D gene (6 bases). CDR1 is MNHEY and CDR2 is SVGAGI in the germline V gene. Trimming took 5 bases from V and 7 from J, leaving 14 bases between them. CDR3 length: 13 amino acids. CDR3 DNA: TGTGCCAGCAGTGAAAATCAGGGGATTGGCTACACCTTC. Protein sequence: CASSENQGIGYTF.

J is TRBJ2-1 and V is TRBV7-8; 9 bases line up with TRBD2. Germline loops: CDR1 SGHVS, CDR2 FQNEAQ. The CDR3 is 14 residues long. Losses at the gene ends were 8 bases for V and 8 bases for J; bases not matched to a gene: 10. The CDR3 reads CASRRGLASDEQFF. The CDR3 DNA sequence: TGTGCCAGCCGGCGGGGACTAGCCTCTGATGAGCAGTTCTTC.

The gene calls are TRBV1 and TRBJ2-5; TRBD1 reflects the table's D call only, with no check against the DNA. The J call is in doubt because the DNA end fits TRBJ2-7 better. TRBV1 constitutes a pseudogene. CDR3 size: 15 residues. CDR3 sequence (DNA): TGCACCAGCAGCCTTTACAGGGTACCATCCTACGAGCAGTACTTC. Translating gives CTSSLYRVPSYEQYF.

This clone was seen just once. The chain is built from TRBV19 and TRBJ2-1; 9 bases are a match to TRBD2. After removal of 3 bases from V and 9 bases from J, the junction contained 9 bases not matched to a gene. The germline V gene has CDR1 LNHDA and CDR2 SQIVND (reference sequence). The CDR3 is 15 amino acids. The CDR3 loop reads CASSMVAGVNGEQFF. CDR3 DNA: TGTGCCAGTAGTATGGTAGCGGGAGTTAACGGTGAGCAGTTCTTC.

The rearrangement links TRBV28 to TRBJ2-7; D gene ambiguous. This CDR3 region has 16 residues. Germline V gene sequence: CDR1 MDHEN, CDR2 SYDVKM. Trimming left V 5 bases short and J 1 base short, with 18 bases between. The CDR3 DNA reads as TGTGCCAGCAGTCCCGGTAGTATCAATCGGTCCTACGAGCAGTACTTC. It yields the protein CASSPGSINRSYEQYF.

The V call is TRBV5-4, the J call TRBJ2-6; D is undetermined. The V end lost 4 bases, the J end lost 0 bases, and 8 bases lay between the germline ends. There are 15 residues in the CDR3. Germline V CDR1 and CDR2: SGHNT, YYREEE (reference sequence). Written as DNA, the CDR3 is TGTGCCAGCAGCCCCACAGTCTCTGGGGCCAACGTCCTGACTTTC. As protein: CASSPTVSGANVLTF.

Here the CDR3 reads CASSLWGQANEKLFF. The DNA of the CDR3 is TGTGCCAGCAGTTTATGGGGACAAGCTAATGAAAAACTGTTTTTT. The V and J genes are TRBV28 and TRBJ1-4, with a weak D call TRBD1 (6 bases). Germline assignment: CDR1 MDHEN and CDR2 SYDVKM. The CDR3 covers 15 residues. V lost 0 bases and J 3 bases, leaving 8 bases between the germline ends. Full variable domain (rest looked up from reference TRBV28 and TRBJ1-4): DVKVTQSSRYLVKRTGEKVFLECVQDMDHENMFWYRQDPGLGLRLIYFSYDVKMKEKGDIPEGYSVSREKKERFSLILESASTNQTSMYLCASSLWGQANEKLFFGSGTQLSVL.

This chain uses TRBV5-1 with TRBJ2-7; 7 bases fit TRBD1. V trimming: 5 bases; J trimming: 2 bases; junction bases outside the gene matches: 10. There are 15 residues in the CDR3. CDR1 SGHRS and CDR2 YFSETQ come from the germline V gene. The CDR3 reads CASRQTGPQPYEQYF. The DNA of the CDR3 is TGCGCCAGCAGACAGACAGGGCCCCAACCCTACGAGCAGTACTTC. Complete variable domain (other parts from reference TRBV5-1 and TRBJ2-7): KAGVTQTPRYLIKTRGQQVTLSCSPISGHRSVSWYQQTPGQGLQFLFEYFSETQRNKGNFPGRFSGRQFSNSRSEMNVSTLELGDSALYLCASRQTGPQPYEQYFGPGTRLTVT.

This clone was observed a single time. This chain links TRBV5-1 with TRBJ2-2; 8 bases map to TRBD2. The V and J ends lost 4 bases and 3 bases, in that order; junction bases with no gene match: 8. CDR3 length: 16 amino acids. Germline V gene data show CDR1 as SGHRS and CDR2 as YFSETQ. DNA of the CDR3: TGCGCCAGCAGCCCCCGCGGGGGGCAGGACACCGGGGAGCTGTTTTTT. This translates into CASSPRGGQDTGELFF.

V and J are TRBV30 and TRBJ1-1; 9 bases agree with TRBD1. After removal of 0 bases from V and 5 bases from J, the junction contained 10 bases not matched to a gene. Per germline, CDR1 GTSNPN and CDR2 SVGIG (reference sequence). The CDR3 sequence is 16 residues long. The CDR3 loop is CAWSVQRTGGRTEAFF. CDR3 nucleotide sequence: TGTGCCTGGAGTGTACAACGCACAGGGGGCAGAACTGAAGCTTTCTTT.

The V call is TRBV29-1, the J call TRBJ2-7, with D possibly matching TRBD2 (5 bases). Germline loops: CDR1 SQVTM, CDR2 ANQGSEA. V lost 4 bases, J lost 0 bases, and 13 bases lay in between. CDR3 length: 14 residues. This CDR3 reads CSVVPGSSSYEQYF. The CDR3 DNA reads TGCAGCGTTGTCCCGGGGTCGAGCTCCTACGAGCAGTACTTC.

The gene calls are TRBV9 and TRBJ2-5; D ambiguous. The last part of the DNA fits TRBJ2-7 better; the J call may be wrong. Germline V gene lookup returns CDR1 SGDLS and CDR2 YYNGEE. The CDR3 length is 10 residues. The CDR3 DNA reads TGTGCCAGCTCCGCCTACGAGCAGTACTTC. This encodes CASSAYEQYF.

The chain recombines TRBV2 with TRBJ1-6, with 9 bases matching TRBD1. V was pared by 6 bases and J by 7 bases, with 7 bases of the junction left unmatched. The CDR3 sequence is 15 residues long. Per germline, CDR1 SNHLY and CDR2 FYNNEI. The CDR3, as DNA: TGTGCCAGCAGGTTGGGGACAGGGAGAAATTCACCCCTCCACTTT. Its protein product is CASRLGTGRNSPLHF. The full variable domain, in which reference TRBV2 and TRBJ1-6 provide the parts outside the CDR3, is EPEVTQTPSHQVTQMGQEVILRCVPISNHLYFYWYRQILGQKVEFLVSFYNNEISEKSEIFDDQFSVERPDGSNFTLKIRSTKLEDSAMYFCASRLGTGRNSPLHFGNGTRLTVT.

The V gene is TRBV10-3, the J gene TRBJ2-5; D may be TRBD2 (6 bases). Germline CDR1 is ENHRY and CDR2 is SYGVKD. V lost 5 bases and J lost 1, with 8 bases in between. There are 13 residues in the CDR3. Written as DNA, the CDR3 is TGTGCCATCAGTAGAGCGGGCCAAGAGACCCAGTACTTC. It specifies CAISRAGQETQYF.

As DNA, the CDR3 is TGTGCCAGCAGCGTAGTTGACAGGGGGCTCCCTTACTTC. Translated, it gives CASSVVDRGLPYF. The gene calls are TRBV9 and TRBJ2-7, with 10 bases aligning to TRBD1. CDR1 and CDR2 from the germline V gene are SGDLS and YYNGEE. V lost 0 bases to trimming and J lost 13 bases; unmatched junction nucleotides: 7. CDR3 length: 13 amino acids.

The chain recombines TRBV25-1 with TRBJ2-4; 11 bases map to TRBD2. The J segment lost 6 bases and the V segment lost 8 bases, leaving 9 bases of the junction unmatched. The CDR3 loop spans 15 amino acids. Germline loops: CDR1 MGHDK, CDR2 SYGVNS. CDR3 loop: CASGLAGGPGNIQYF. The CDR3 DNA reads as TGTGCCAGCGGGTTAGCGGGAGGGCCGGGAAACATTCAGTACTTC.

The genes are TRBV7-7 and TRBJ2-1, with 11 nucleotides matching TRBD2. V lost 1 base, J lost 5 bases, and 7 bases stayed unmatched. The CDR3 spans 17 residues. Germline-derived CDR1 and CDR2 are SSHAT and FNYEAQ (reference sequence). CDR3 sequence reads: CASSLVFSGREHNEQFF. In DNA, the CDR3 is TGTGCCAGCAGCTTAGTGTTTAGCGGGAGGGAGCACAATGAGCAGTTCTTC.

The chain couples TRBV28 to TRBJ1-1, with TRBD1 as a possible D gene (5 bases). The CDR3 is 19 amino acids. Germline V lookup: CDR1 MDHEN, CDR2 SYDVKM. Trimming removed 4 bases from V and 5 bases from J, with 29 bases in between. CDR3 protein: CASSSLHWGQGGWVTEAFF. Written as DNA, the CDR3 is TGTGCCAGCAGTTCTCTCCACTGGGGTCAGGGCGGATGGGTGACTGAAGCTTTCTTT.

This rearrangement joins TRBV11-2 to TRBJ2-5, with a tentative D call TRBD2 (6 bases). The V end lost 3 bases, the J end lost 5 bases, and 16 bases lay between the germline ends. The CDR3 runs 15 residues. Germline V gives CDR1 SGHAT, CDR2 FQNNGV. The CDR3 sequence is CASSFLWGVGETQYF. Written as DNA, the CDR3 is TGTGCCAGCAGCTTTCTGTGGGGGGTGGGGGAGACCCAGTACTTC.